This record covers a single T cell receptor (beta chain). The CDR3 covers 16 residues. Germline V CDR1 and CDR2: KGHDR, SFDVKD. V lost 3 bases, J lost 5 bases, and 18 bases lay in between. Authors' data handling: Reference gene primer amplification gave nucleated cell count estimates. Produced via immunoSEQ multiplex PCR; TCRdb's table is partial and in-frame only. V and J calls and clone size are copied from that table; D and trimming were computed from the DNA. The sample lists around 100,000 clones; 85% were seen once. The data belong to a study of blood T cell repertoires in COVID-19. At the level of the study: Samples of COVID-19 (acute and convalescent) were obtained from the United States, Italy and Spain. The analysed material was cDNA or gDNA that came from T cells, B-cell-depleted T cells, or PBMCs.

This TCR derives from a man aged 45-60 years with active or convalescent COVID-19. The sample consisted of peripheral blood. V usage is TRBV24-1 and J usage is TRBJ2-5, with D perhaps TRBD2 (6 bases). The CDR3 sequence: CATSDPFGGRRETQYF. The CDR3 DNA follows: TGTGCCACCAGTGATCCCTTCGGGGGAAGGAGGGAGACCCAGTACTTC.